Shown below are 30 T cell receptor beta chains from a single sample sequenced in a study of identical twins. TCRdb itself ran the 5' RACE reads through MiXCR, one entry per CDR3 protein. The table lists approximately 490,000 distinct CDR3 sequences, under 25% of them singletons. This sample also appeared in a second study, on yellow fever vaccine responses in identical twins.

The sequenced sample consisted of CD4+ T cells sorted from blood. The receptors here all came from a woman under 30 in good health.

This sequence joins TRBV25-1 and TRBJ2-5; 7 bases map to TRBD1. The CDR3 covers 14 residues. Trimming took 1 base from V and 5 from J; bases not matched to a gene: 4. Germline V gene sequence: CDR1 MGHDK, CDR2 SYGVNS. The CDR3 reads CASSEFNRGETQYF. DNA for the CDR3: TGTGCCAGCAGTGAATTTAACAGGGGCGAGACCCAGTACTTC.

The chain links TRBV7-9 to TRBJ1-4, with D unclear. The V gene lost 2 bases and the J gene lost 8 bases, with 9 bases spanning the gap. The CDR3 spans 13 residues. Per germline, CDR1 SEHNR and CDR2 FQNEAQ (reference sequence). In DNA form, the CDR3 reads TGTGCCAGCAGCTTATCGGACCGGGAAAAACTGTTTTTT. Amino acids: CASSLSDREKLFF. The full variable domain, in which reference TRBV7-9 and TRBJ1-4 provide the parts outside the CDR3, is DTGVSQNPRHKITKRGQNVTFRCDPISEHNRLYWYRQTLGQGPEFLTYFQNEAQLEKSRLLSDRFSAERPKGSFSTLEIQRTEQGDSAMYLCASSLSDREKLFFGSGTQLSVL.

This chain links TRBV3-1 with TRBJ2-1; TRBD1 matches 9 bases. The CDR3 has 16 residues. Germline CDR1 reads LGHDT; CDR2 reads YNNKEL (reference sequence). The V gene end was trimmed by 1 base and the J gene end by 4 bases; junction bases not matched to a gene: 5. CDR3: CASSQGDRVWYNEQFF. The CDR3 DNA reads TGTGCCAGCAGCCAAGGGGACAGGGTATGGTACAATGAGCAGTTCTTC.

V usage is TRBV3-1 and J usage is TRBJ2-3; D may be TRBD1 or TRBD2 (5 bases each). The V and J ends lost 1 base and 2 bases respectively, with 10 bases between them. This CDR3 contains 15 residues. The germline V gene has CDR1 LGHDT and CDR2 YNNKEL (reference sequence). The DNA of the CDR3 is TGTGCCAGCAGCCAAGGGAGGACAAACACAGATACGCAGTATTTT. This translates into CASSQGRTNTDTQYF.

There are a few counts of this clonotype. This chain uses TRBV12-3 or TRBV12-4 with TRBJ2-3; a possible D gene is TRBD2 (5 bases). This CDR3 has 15 amino acids. V was trimmed by 3 bases and J by 0 bases, leaving 10 bases between them. The CDR3 reads CASSFGGPSTDTQYF. The CDR3 DNA is TGTGCCAGCAGTTTTGGCGGGCCTAGCACAGATACGCAGTATTTT.

J is TRBJ2-2 and V is TRBV5-5; tentatively, D is TRBD2 (5 bases). Germline loops: CDR1 SGHKS, CDR2 YYEKEE (reference sequence). CDR3 length: 16 amino acids. V lost 3 bases and J lost 6, with 18 bases in between. The CDR3 coding sequence is TGTGCCAGCAGCTCGGGGATGTCCCACGGGTCCGGGGAGCTGTTTTTT. It encodes CASSSGMSHGSGELFF.

The CDR3 DNA reads as TGCGCCAGCAGCTTGGCCGGGGTAGCGAACACCGGGGAGCTGTTTTTT. It specifies CASSLAGVANTGELFF. The chain carries TRBV5-1 and TRBJ2-2; D perhaps matches TRBD2 (5 bases). V was clipped by 0 bases and J by 0 bases, with 9 bases between them. The CDR3 covers 16 residues. Germline lookup yields CDR1 SGHRS and CDR2 YFSETQ. Variable domain in full (rest from reference TRBV5-1 and TRBJ2-2): KAGVTQTPRYLIKTRGQQVTLSCSPISGHRSVSWYQQTPGQGLQFLFEYFSETQRNKGNFPGRFSGRQFSNSRSEMNVSTLELGDSALYLCASSLAGVANTGELFFGEGSRLTVL.

This clonotype was detected a few times. CDR3 residues: CASSPLGEQFF. The CDR3, as DNA: TGTGCCAGCAGCCCTCTAGGTGAGCAGTTCTTC. This chain links TRBV12-3 or TRBV12-4 with TRBJ2-1; D unresolved. CDR3 length: 11 amino acids. Trimming removed 6 bases from V and 9 bases from J, with 9 bases in between.

This clonotype was recorded a few times. The chain has TRBV28 and TRBJ2-3; D is perhaps TRBD2 (5 bases). CDR1 is MDHEN, CDR2 SYDVKM, per germline. V was pared by 10 bases and J by 0 bases, with 20 bases between. The CDR3 loop spans 16 amino acids. The CDR3 nucleotides read TGTGCCACCGCACCCGAGAGGGTCACTAGCACAGATACGCAGTATTTT. Its protein is CATAPERVTSTDTQYF.

This clonotype occurred a few times. CDR3 in DNA: TGCGCCAGCAGCTTGTTGGGACTACAGAACTATGGCTACACCTTC. Translating it yields CASSLLGLQNYGYTF. This chain links TRBV5-1 with TRBJ1-2, with a weak D call TRBD1 (5 bases). There are 15 residues in the CDR3. The germline V gene encodes CDR1 SGHRS and CDR2 YFSETQ. Trimming shortened V by 1 base and J by 2 bases, and 12 bases separated the two germline ends. Together with reference TRBV5-1 and TRBJ1-2, the CDR3 gives the full variable domain: KAGVTQTPRYLIKTRGQQVTLSCSPISGHRSVSWYQQTPGQGLQFLFEYFSETQRNKGNFPGRFSGRQFSNSRSEMNVSTLELGDSALYLCASSLLGLQNYGYTFGSGTRLTVV.

The CDR3 sequence is CASIRTIRDIFAYEQYV. Here the CDR3 DNA reads TGTGCCAGCATCAGAACAATCCGGGATATTTTTGCCTACGAGCAGTACGTC. The chain combines TRBV6-5 with TRBJ2-7, with D tentatively TRBD2 (5 bases). This CDR3 has 17 amino acids. V lost 7 bases and J lost 2, with 24 bases in between. From germline, CDR1 is MNHEY and CDR2 SVGAGI.

In this sample, this clonotype turned up a few times. V gene TRBV5-1 combines with J gene TRBJ2-4; 7 bases agree with TRBD1. The V gene's germline CDR1 is SGHRS and CDR2 YFSETQ. The CDR3 has 15 residues. The V gene end was trimmed by 3 bases and the J gene end by 4 bases; junction bases not matched to a gene: 7. The CDR3 DNA follows: TGCGCCAGCAGCTACCCCGGGACAGCAAAAAACATTCAGTACTTC. This gives the protein CASSYPGTAKNIQYF.

The rearrangement uses TRBV20-1 and TRBJ2-2; D remains ambiguous. Germline CDR1 reads DFQATT; CDR2 reads SNEGSKA (reference sequence). The CDR3 loop spans 12 amino acids. Trimming stripped 6 bases from V and 2 bases from J, with 7 bases between. The CDR3 nucleotides are TGCAGTGCCGCAGTTAACACCGGGGAGCTGTTTTTT. As protein: CSAAVNTGELFF.

This clonotype was counted only a few times. The V and J genes are TRBV27 and TRBJ2-6, with D possibly matching TRBD1 (5 bases). The CDR3 runs to 19 residues. The V and J ends lost 6 bases and 0 bases respectively, with 21 bases between them. Germline V CDR1 and CDR2: MNHEY, SMNVEV (reference sequence). CDR3 sequence: CASSNPTEDITSGANVLTF. The CDR3 nucleotides read TGTGCCAGCAGCAACCCGACAGAGGACATTACCTCTGGGGCCAACGTCCTGACTTTC.

The rearrangement links TRBV12-3 or TRBV12-4 to TRBJ2-1, with 13 bases identical to TRBD2. This CDR3 region has 15 residues. With 5 bases clipped from V and 9 bases from J, the junction kept 7 bases outside the gene matches. The CDR3 DNA is TGTGCCAGCAGTGAACTAGCGGGGGGGGGCGGTGAGCAGTTCTTC. Translation gives CASSELAGGGGEQFF.

This clonotype has more than one count but fewer than ten. The chain links TRBV14 to TRBJ2-2; the D is unclear. Germline assignment: CDR1 SGHDN and CDR2 FVKESK. V lost 4 bases and J lost 2, with 8 bases in between. The CDR3 loop spans 14 amino acids. Here the CDR3 reads CASSPYRNTGELFF. The DNA for the CDR3 is TGTGCCAGCAGCCCATACAGAAACACCGGGGAGCTGTTTTTT.

The chain is built from TRBV7-9 and TRBJ2-1; 8 bases map to TRBD1. Trimming took 7 bases from V and 8 from J; bases not matched to a gene: 13. Per germline, CDR1 SEHNR and CDR2 FQNEAQ (reference sequence). The CDR3 has 15 residues. CDR3: CASTEKGQGADEQFF. CDR3 bases: TGTGCCAGCACCGAGAAGGGGCAGGGGGCGGATGAGCAGTTCTTC.

This clonotype was counted only a few times. This rearrangement joins TRBV28 to TRBJ1-2; 9 nucleotides line up with TRBD1. Trimming took 5 bases from V and 5 from J; bases not matched to a gene: 9. CDR3 length equals 15 residues. Germline CDR1 is MDHEN and CDR2 is SYDVKM. CDR3 sequence (DNA): TGTGCCAGCAGTCCATCAGGCGGGACAGGGTATGGCTACACCTTC. Translation: CASSPSGGTGYGYTF.

In its sample, this clonotype was seen a few times. The chain has TRBV5-1 and TRBJ2-5, with 7 bases aligning to TRBD1. CDR1 and CDR2 from the germline V gene are SGHRS and YFSETQ. The CDR3 totals 17 residues. V was clipped by 0 bases and J by 2 bases; unmatched bases: 10. The CDR3: CASSLALRDSYQETQYF. The CDR3 nucleotides are TGCGCCAGCAGCTTGGCGCTCCGGGACAGCTATCAAGAGACCCAGTACTTC.

This clonotype was counted between two and nine times. A junction end diverges from the germline sequence, so it may reflect a read error. This rearrangement joins TRBV7-9 to TRBJ2-3; unclear D gene. The germline CDR1 and CDR2 sequences are SEHNR and FQNEAQ (reference sequence). The CDR3 loop spans 12 amino acids. CDR3: CASPSSTNTQYF. DNA of the CDR3: TGTGCCAGCCCCTCCTCCACAAATACGCAGTATTTT.

This clonotype has a handful of counts. The genes are TRBV10-3 and TRBJ2-7; D may match TRBD1 or TRBD2 (5 bases each). V dropped 7 bases and J dropped 4 bases, with 17 bases sitting between them. The CDR3 has 14 amino acids. The V gene's germline CDR1 is ENHRY and CDR2 SYGVKD. This chain's CDR3 is CAIKGGDEKYEQYF. The CDR3 DNA reads as TGTGCCATCAAGGGTGGGGACGAAAAATACGAGCAGTACTTC.

The rearrangement uses TRBV12-3 or TRBV12-4 and TRBJ2-6, with 8 bases that match TRBD1. The CDR3 runs to 18 residues. V trimming: 5 bases; J trimming: 1 base; junction bases outside the gene matches: 10. The CDR3 DNA sequence: TGTGCCAGCAGTACCGGACAGGGTAGTAGTTCTGGGGCCAACGTCCTGACTTTC. Amino acid sequence: CASSTGQGSSSGANVLTF.

This clonotype was seen once. The rearrangement links TRBV6-5 to TRBJ2-7; D may match TRBD1 or TRBD2 (5 bases each). The CDR3 totals 13 residues. The germline gives CDR1 MNHEY, CDR2 SVGAGI. CDR3 nucleotide sequence: TGTCCCAGCAGTTGGGACCCTATCTACGAGCAGTACGTC. Its protein is CPSSWDPIYEQYV.

The chain has TRBV28 and TRBJ2-6; D is ambiguous. Looked up from germline, CDR1 is MDHEN and CDR2 is SYDVKM. The CDR3 totals 17 residues. V lost 2 bases and J lost 0, with 11 bases in between. CDR3 coding DNA: TGTGCCAGCAGTTTAGCCGGACCCCCCTCTGGGGCCAACGTCCTGACTTTC. It codes for CASSLAGPPSGANVLTF. Filled out from reference TRBV28 and TRBJ2-6, the complete variable domain reads DVKVTQSSRYLVKRTGEKVFLECVQDMDHENMFWYRQDPGLGLRLIYFSYDVKMKEKGDIPEGYSVSREKKERFSLILESASTNQTSMYLCASSLAGPPSGANVLTFGAGSRLTVL.

CDR3 loop: CASRSGIGHDGELFF. The CDR3 region has the DNA TGTGCCAGCAGATCAGGGATCGGGCATGACGGGGAGCTGTTTTTT. V gene TRBV28 combines with J gene TRBJ2-2; TRBD1 is a possible D gene (5 bases). Trimming shortened V by 6 bases and J by 7 bases, and 18 bases separated the two germline ends. The CDR3 contains 15 residues. Germline V gene lookup returns CDR1 MDHEN and CDR2 SYDVKM. Variable domain in full (rest from reference TRBV28 and TRBJ2-2): DVKVTQSSRYLVKRTGEKVFLECVQDMDHENMFWYRQDPGLGLRLIYFSYDVKMKEKGDIPEGYSVSREKKERFSLILESASTNQTSMYLCASRSGIGHDGELFFGEGSRLTVL.

This sequence joins TRBV10-3 and TRBJ2-5, with D possibly matching TRBD2 (6 bases). This CDR3 is 19 amino acids long. Trimming removed 0 bases from V and 5 bases from J, with 25 bases in between. Germline V gene sequence: CDR1 ENHRY, CDR2 SYGVKD. The CDR3 DNA follows: TGTGCCATCAGTGAGTCGTTTTGGGGTCCACGGGAGTTTGAGGAGACCCAGTACTTC. It translates to CAISESFWGPREFEETQYF.

The V gene is TRBV11-2, the J gene TRBJ1-2; 8 bases are shared with TRBD1. The CDR3 has 13 amino acids. Trimming took 2 bases from V and 7 from J; bases not matched to a gene: 3. From germline, CDR1 is SGHAT and CDR2 FQNNGV. CDR3 nucleotides: TGTGCCAGCAGCTTAACCGACAGGGGTGGCTACACCTTC. Amino acid sequence: CASSLTDRGGYTF.

There are a few counts of this clonotype. V gene TRBV9 combines with J gene TRBJ2-5; D is undetermined. This CDR3 is 15 amino acids long. Per germline, CDR1 SGDLS and CDR2 YYNGEE. V was clipped by 0 bases and J by 1 base, with 10 bases between them. Written as DNA, the CDR3 is TGTGCCAGCAGCGTAGGGGTTCCGGCCCAAGAGACCCAGTACTTC. This encodes CASSVGVPAQETQYF.

Only a few counts were recorded for this clonotype. The chain uses TRBV7-8 and TRBJ2-1; no clear D. Germline V gives CDR1 SGHVS, CDR2 FQNEAQ. The CDR3 consists of 14 residues. The ends were cut back, 3 bases at V and 8 bases at J, with 14 bases in the middle. The CDR3 region has the DNA TGTGCCAGCAGCTTCTCCCGGGTTGCCTATGAGCAGTTCTTC. This encodes CASSFSRVAYEQFF. The full variable domain, completed using reference TRBV7-8 and TRBJ2-1, is GAGVSQSPRYKVAKRGQDVALRCDPISGHVSLFWYQQALGQGPEFLTYFQNEAQLDKSGLPSDRFFAERPEGSVSTLKIQRTQQEDSAVYLCASSFSRVAYEQFFGPGTRLTVL.

This clonotype appeared a few times. This chain links TRBV5-1 with TRBJ2-6; D tentatively reads TRBD1 or TRBD2 (5 bases each). V gave up 4 bases and J gave up 10 bases, with 15 bases separating them. CDR1 is SGHRS and CDR2 is YFSETQ in the germline V gene. This CDR3 region has 14 residues. CDR3: CASSPGTDVNVLTF. The CDR3 coding sequence is TGCGCCAGCAGCCCTGGGACGGACGTGAACGTCCTGACTTTC.